These 20 T cell receptor beta chains came from one sample sequenced in a study of cytomegalovirus exposure and HLA in healthy donors. Researchers ran the PCR with 60 Vbeta and 13 Jbeta primers. The data were produced by immunoSEQ multiplex PCR, yet TCRdb's version contains in-frame clones alone and is incomplete. This table has 150,000 to 200,000 clones, over 65% appearing once. Sequenced: PBMCs. Every receptor here comes from a man aged 18 to 29 in good health and CMV-seronegative.

This clone was recorded once. A junction boundary mismatches the germline segment, possibly from a read error. In nucleotides, the CDR3 is TGTGCCAGCAGTGAAGTTTTTGGACTCCCGAACTCTGAAGCTTTCTTT. This encodes CASSEVFGLPNSEAFF. The gene calls are TRBV6-1 and TRBJ1-1; D ambiguous. Germline V gene lookup returns CDR1 MNHNS and CDR2 SASEGT. This CDR3 has 16 amino acids.

This clone occurred once. The CDR3 nucleotides are TGCGCCAGCAGCCCGGAGCCGGTTGGCGTAGCTTTCTTT. It translates to CASSPEPVGVAFF. J is TRBJ1-1 and V is TRBV5-1, with D unclear. CDR3 length: 13 residues. In germline, CDR1 is SGHRS, CDR2 YFSETQ. V gave up 4 bases and J gave up 10 bases, with 17 bases separating them.

J is TRBJ2-2 and V is TRBV13, with 8 bases aligning to TRBD1. This CDR3 region has 20 residues. CDR1 and CDR2 (germline): PRHDT, FYEKMQ (reference sequence). After removal of 2 bases from V and 0 bases from J, the junction contained 14 bases not matched to a gene. The CDR3 DNA reads TGTGCCAGCAGCTTAAGGTCTGGCGCGGCAGGGGGCGCGAACACCGGGGAGCTGTTTTTT. Protein sequence: CASSLRSGAAGGANTGELFF.

The V and J genes are TRBV7-2 and TRBJ1-3, with D uncertain. This CDR3 has 14 residues. V was clipped by 3 bases and J by 0 bases, with 6 bases between them. Germline V lookup: CDR1 SGHTA, CDR2 FQGNSA. Here the CDR3 DNA reads TGTGCCAGCAGCTTGAGGGACTCTGGAAACACCATATATTTT. Translated, it gives CASSLRDSGNTIYF.

This clone has only one observation. The chain has TRBV5-1 and TRBJ1-4; 7 bases align to TRBD1. CDR1 is SGHRS and CDR2 is YFSETQ in the germline V gene. J gave up 4 bases and V 0 bases, and 3 bases lay outside the gene matches. The CDR3 runs 15 residues. CDR3 coding DNA: TGCGCCAGCAGCTTGGCGGGACAGAATAATGAAAAACTGTTTTTT. Its translation: CASSLAGQNNEKLFF.

The chain uses TRBV13 and TRBJ1-2; 9 bases map to TRBD1. Germline V CDR1 and CDR2: PRHDT, FYEKMQ (reference sequence). J was trimmed by 4 bases and V by 0 bases; bases with no gene match: 0. This CDR3 region has 14 residues. CDR3 loop: CASSLGDRGYGYTF. The CDR3, as DNA: TGTGCCAGCAGCTTAGGGGACAGGGGCTATGGCTACACCTTC.

This clone was seen a single time. This sequence joins TRBV14 and TRBJ2-7; a possible D gene is TRBD2 (5 bases). From germline, CDR1 is SGHDN and CDR2 FVKESK. With 1 base removed from V and 7 bases from J, the gap between germline ends came to 17 bases. The CDR3 is 15 amino acids. CDR3 amino acids: CASSQVAGEKEEQYF. The CDR3 DNA reads TGTGCCAGCAGCCAAGTAGCCGGGGAAAAGGAAGAGCAGTACTTC.

This clone has more than one count but fewer than ten. V gene TRBV9 combines with J gene TRBJ2-4; D possibly corresponds to TRBD1 (5 bases). Between the trimmed V and J ends, which lost 4 bases and 0 bases, there was a span of 11 bases. Germline V lookup: CDR1 SGDLS, CDR2 YYNGEE. This CDR3 has 15 amino acids. CDR3 bases: TGTGCCAGCAGCTCGACAGCCCTAGCCAAAAACATTCAGTACTTC. It encodes CASSSTALAKNIQYF.

This chain uses TRBV6-5 with TRBJ1-4, with D possibly matching TRBD1 (6 bases). V lost 7 bases to trimming and J lost 3 bases, with 15 bases between them. Germline V gives CDR1 MNHEY, CDR2 SVGAGI. The CDR3 length is 15 residues. CDR3 sequence reads: CASKGTSIANEKLFF. CDR3 coding DNA: TGTGCCAGCAAAGGGACATCCATAGCTAATGAAAAACTGTTTTTT.

The V call is TRBV6-5, the J call TRBJ1-5; perhaps TRBD1 as D (5 bases). CDR1 and CDR2 from the germline V gene are MNHEY and SVGAGI. V dropped 5 bases and J dropped 3 bases, with 11 bases sitting between them. The CDR3 extends over 14 amino acids. The CDR3 DNA is TGTGCCAGCAGTGGGCAGGGAATCAATCAGCCCCAGCATTTT. Encoded protein: CASSGQGINQPQHF.

The V gene is TRBV7-3, the J gene TRBJ1-2; maybe TRBD1 (6 bases). This CDR3 is built from 13 residues. V was shortened by 5 bases and J by 7 bases, with 14 bases between the two germline ends. Germline lookup yields CDR1 SGHTA and CDR2 FQGTGA. In DNA form, the CDR3 reads TGTGCCAGCAGCCGTACAGGGAATAGTGGCTACACCTTC. Translation: CASSRTGNSGYTF.

V gene TRBV9 combines with J gene TRBJ1-2, with D perhaps TRBD1 (5 bases). The ends were cut back, 5 bases at V and 1 base at J, with 6 bases in the middle. CDR3 size: 12 residues. CDR1 is SGDLS and CDR2 is YYNGEE in the germline V gene. CDR3 coding DNA: TGTGCCAGCAGACAGGATAACTATGGCTACACCTTC. Its protein is CASRQDNYGYTF. Full variable domain (rest looked up from reference TRBV9 and TRBJ1-2): DSGVTQTPKHLITATGQRVTLRCSPRSGDLSVYWYQQSLDQGLQFLIQYYNGEERAKGNILERFSAQQFPDLHSELNLSSLELGDSALYFCASRQDNYGYTFGSGTRLTVV.

The V call is TRBV5-1, the J call TRBJ2-5; 13 nucleotides agree with TRBD2. Matching the DNA end better, TRBJ2-7 makes the J call doubtful. Germline V gene data show CDR1 as SGHRS and CDR2 as YFSETQ. The CDR3 has 16 amino acids. Here the CDR3 DNA reads TGCGCCAGCAGGGGACTAGCGGGAACGATACGAGACGAGCAGTACTTC. It yields the protein CASRGLAGTIRDEQYF.

This chain joins TRBV6-1 and TRBJ1-4; no firm D call. V lost 7 bases, J lost 8 bases, and 17 bases lay in between. The CDR3 is made up of 14 amino acids. The germline V gene has CDR1 MNHNS and CDR2 SASEGT. CDR3 sequence reads: CASNSRPGGEKLFF. The CDR3 nucleotides are TGTGCCAGCAACTCCCGACCCGGCGGCGAAAAACTGTTTTTT.

The gene calls are TRBV9 and TRBJ1-2, with D unclear. Trimming took off 4 bases at V and 4 bases at J, with 14 bases between the two ends. The CDR3 has 14 residues. The germline V gene has CDR1 SGDLS and CDR2 YYNGEE. Written as DNA, the CDR3 is TGTGCCAGCAGCACCCCGGAGCTTCGCTATGGCTACACCTTC. It encodes CASSTPELRYGYTF.

The rearrangement links TRBV4-1 to TRBJ1-6; D remains unclear. The CDR3 is 15 amino acids. The V gene lost 0 bases and the J gene lost 9 bases, with 12 bases spanning the gap. CDR1 is MGHRA and CDR2 is YSYEKL in the germline V gene. The CDR3 bases are TGCGCCAGCAGCCAAGACATCACACCAGGTTCACCCCTCCACTTT. This encodes CASSQDITPGSPLHF.

The sample holds one count of this clone. The chain is built from TRBV7-8 and TRBJ2-6; 7 bases align to TRBD2. Germline CDR1 and CDR2: SGHVS and FQNEAQ. CDR3 length equals 17 residues. The trim removed 4 bases at V and 0 bases at J, leaving 6 bases unmatched. CDR3 in amino acids: CASSYAGRSSGANVLTF. DNA of the CDR3: TGTGCCAGCAGCTACGCCGGGAGGAGCTCTGGGGCCAACGTCCTGACTTTC.

J is TRBJ1-1 and V is TRBV27, with TRBD1 identical over 7 bases. The trim removed 6 bases at V and 5 bases at J, leaving 15 bases unmatched. The CDR3 has 16 amino acids. Germline CDR1 MNHEY, CDR2 SMNVEV (reference sequence). DNA of the CDR3: TGTGCCAGCAGACTCGGAGGGGGCCTTGGTATTACTGAAGCTTTCTTT. Translating it yields CASRLGGGLGITEAFF.

The rearrangement uses TRBV27 and TRBJ2-3, with D perhaps TRBD1 (7 bases). V gave up 7 bases and J gave up 2 bases, with 25 bases separating them. Per germline, CDR1 MNHEY and CDR2 SMNVEV (reference sequence). The CDR3 length is 18 residues. The chain's CDR3 is CASIAAPGTAPFTDTQYF. CDR3 sequence (DNA): TGTGCCAGCATAGCGGCCCCCGGGACAGCCCCTTTCACAGATACGCAGTATTTT.

The V call is TRBV6-5, the J call TRBJ2-2, with TRBD2 as a possible D gene (6 bases). The V end lost 4 bases, the J end lost 7 bases, and 19 bases lay between the germline ends. This CDR3 has 16 residues. In germline, CDR1 is MNHEY, CDR2 SVGAGI. The DNA of the CDR3 is TGTGCCAGCAGTTCTCCGGGTAGCGGCCTGGGCGGGGAGCTGTTTTTT. Protein: CASSSPGSGLGGELFF.